Below are 17 T cell receptor beta chains sequenced from a single sample in a study of OX40 agonist ivuxolimab in advanced cancers. The method behind the library was the immunoSEQ multiplex PCR assay. The source is immuneACCESS, and TCRdb retained only in-frame sequences with V and J called. Part of the clones is not carried over; for the studies checked, unresolved V genes explain less than half of this, and the remainder is unexplained. The table for this sample lists about 76,000 clones; around 85% of them were counted only once. Of the sample, over 4.5% falls within the top ten clones. Source: CD4+ or CD8+ T cells sorted from blood, taken in a trial of the OX40 agonist ivuxolimab. The origin of the receptors is an adult with an advanced solid tumor such as melanoma, head and neck, liver or kidney cancer.

This clone has a single count. The chain is built from TRBV7-9 and TRBJ2-4; D may be TRBD1 or TRBD2 (5 bases each). The CDR3 loop spans 16 amino acids. CDR1 and CDR2 (germline): SEHNR, FQNEAQ (reference sequence). Trimming took 5 bases from V and 7 from J, leaving 21 bases between them. CDR3 DNA sequence: TGTGCCAGCAGCATTCCGGGACCGGATGAGGGGAACATTCAGTACTTC. Translation: CASSIPGPDEGNIQYF.

This chain uses TRBV30 with TRBJ2-1; D call uncertain. The CDR3 totals 13 residues. CDR1 and CDR2 (germline): GTSNPN, SVGIG (reference sequence). CDR3: CTGRALPENEQFF. The CDR3 DNA sequence: TGTACCGGCCGGGCTCTCCCAGAAAATGAGCAGTTCTTC.

J is TRBJ1-1 and V is TRBV4-3, with D tentatively TRBD1 (5 bases). Trimming left V 1 base short and J 4 bases short, with 10 bases between. The CDR3 covers 14 residues. Germline lookup yields CDR1 LGHNA and CDR2 YSLEER. DNA of the CDR3: TGCGCCAGCAGCCAAGTGGGGGTCGGCACTGAAGCTTTCTTT. Its translation: CASSQVGVGTEAFF.

The V and J genes are TRBV6-4 and TRBJ2-3; 9 positions agree with TRBD2. V lost 3 bases, J lost 2 bases, and 6 bases stayed unmatched. The CDR3 extends over 16 amino acids. Per the germline V gene, CDR1 is MRHNA and CDR2 is SNTAGT. CDR3: CASSEEAGGYTDTQYF. CDR3 in DNA: TGTGCCAGCAGTGAAGAGGCGGGGGGGTACACAGATACGCAGTATTTT.

V gene TRBV19 combines with J gene TRBJ2-2; no definite D call. Trimming removed 5 bases from V and 5 bases from J, with 9 bases in between. From germline, CDR1 is LNHDA and CDR2 SQIVND (reference sequence). The CDR3 has 13 residues. CDR3 in amino acids: CASSLSVTGELFF. The CDR3 nucleotides read TGTGCCAGTAGTTTATCGGTAACCGGGGAGCTGTTTTTT.

The V and J genes are TRBV10-3 and TRBJ1-6; 7 bases match TRBD1. V was pared by 11 bases and J by 7 bases, with 11 bases of the junction left unmatched. The CDR3 has 14 residues. Per germline, CDR1 ENHRY and CDR2 SYGVKD. CDR3 bases: TGTGCCGCATCACCCGGGACAGACAATTCACCCCTCCACTTT. Encoded protein: CAASPGTDNSPLHF.

V usage is TRBV11-2 and J usage is TRBJ2-5, with D possibly TRBD2 on 5 matching bases. With 0 bases removed from V and 2 bases from J, the gap between germline ends came to 13 bases. Germline V gene lookup returns CDR1 SGHAT and CDR2 FQNNGV. The CDR3 is 16 amino acids. The CDR3 DNA follows: TGTGCCAGCAGCTTAGAACGGGGAGTACGACAAGAGACCCAGTACTTC. Amino acid sequence: CASSLERGVRQETQYF.

The count of this clone is one. The chain combines TRBV19 with TRBJ1-6; maybe TRBD1 (6 bases). Germline CDR1 is LNHDA and CDR2 is SQIVND (reference sequence). The CDR3 has 16 residues. Trimming took off 5 bases at V and 0 bases at J, with 11 bases between the two ends. CDR3 in amino acids: CASSLGAVSYNSPLHF. In nucleotides, the CDR3 is TGTGCCAGTAGTCTGGGGGCCGTCTCCTATAATTCACCCCTCCACTTT.

This clone appeared a few times. The chain joins TRBV6-6 to TRBJ1-5, with TRBD1 matching over 10 bases. Germline loops: CDR1 MNHNY, CDR2 SVGAGI (reference sequence). This CDR3 region has 16 residues. Germline trimming cut 5 bases from V and 7 bases from J; bases unmatched to any gene: 11. The CDR3 DNA sequence: TGTGCCAGCAGTGGCCGGGACAGGGGAGACGGGCAGCCCCAGCATTTT. Translating gives CASSGRDRGDGQPQHF.

The chain employs TRBV15 and TRBJ2-7; TRBD1 or TRBD2 may be the D gene (6 bases each). V shed 2 bases and J shed 7 bases, with 15 bases lying between them. The CDR3 length is 14 residues. CDR1 LNHNV and CDR2 YYDKDF come from the germline V gene (reference sequence). The CDR3 coding sequence is TGTGCCACCAGCAGATCCACAGGGCGGGAAGAGCAGTACTTC. Translated, it gives CATSRSTGREEQYF.

The chain has TRBV4-3 and TRBJ1-2; D uncertain. V lost 0 bases, J lost 8 bases, and 16 bases lay in between. The germline V gene has CDR1 LGHNA and CDR2 YSLEER. This CDR3 has 15 residues. The CDR3 protein is CASSQDTGDSAGYTF. DNA for the CDR3: TGCGCCAGCAGCCAAGACACGGGAGACTCCGCCGGCTACACCTTC.

V is TRBV7-3 and J is TRBJ2-7; D tentatively fits TRBD1 or TRBD2 (5 bases each). The germline V gene has CDR1 SGHTA and CDR2 FQGTGA. V gave up 0 bases and J gave up 0 bases, with 9 bases separating them. The length of the CDR3 is 15 residues. CDR3 nucleotide sequence: TGTGCCAGCAGCTTAACCGGGACCACCTCCTACGAGCAGTACTTC. Translated: CASSLTGTTSYEQYF.

The rearrangement joins TRBV5-1 to TRBJ1-4, with 7 bases aligning to TRBD1. CDR1 and CDR2 (germline): SGHRS, YFSETQ. The CDR3 length is 14 residues. With 4 bases clipped from V and 7 bases from J, the junction kept 7 bases outside the gene matches. The CDR3 reads CASSAGTVGEKLFF. The CDR3, as DNA: TGCGCCAGCAGCGCCGGGACAGTGGGTGAAAAACTGTTTTTT.

The V and J genes are TRBV5-1 and TRBJ2-1; 11 bases match TRBD2. After removal of 5 bases from V and 4 bases from J, the junction contained 5 bases not matched to a gene. This CDR3 is 15 amino acids long. CDR1 SGHRS and CDR2 YFSETQ come from the germline V gene. CDR3 sequence: CASRVTSGVYNEQFF. CDR3 DNA: TGCGCCAGCAGGGTGACTAGCGGGGTATACAATGAGCAGTTCTTC. The whole variable domain, remainder taken from reference TRBV5-1 and TRBJ2-1, is KAGVTQTPRYLIKTRGQQVTLSCSPISGHRSVSWYQQTPGQGLQFLFEYFSETQRNKGNFPGRFSGRQFSNSRSEMNVSTLELGDSALYLCASRVTSGVYNEQFFGPGTRLTVL.

The J gene is TRBJ1-3, the V gene TRBV19; tentative D call: TRBD1 (5 bases). The CDR3 contains 14 residues. CDR1 is LNHDA, CDR2 SQIVND, per germline (reference sequence). Trimming shortened V by 6 bases and J by 1 base, and 10 bases separated the two germline ends. This CDR3 is CASSRDRSGNTIYF. The CDR3 nucleotides are TGTGCCAGTAGCAGGGACCGATCTGGAAACACCATATATTTT.

The V call is TRBV6-6, the J call TRBJ1-2; D perhaps matches TRBD1 (5 bases). The germline gives CDR1 MNHNY, CDR2 SVGAGI (reference sequence). Trimming removed 6 bases from V and 7 bases from J, with 15 bases in between. This CDR3 has 13 residues. CDR3 sequence: CASSLLSGGGYTF. In nucleotides, the CDR3 is TGTGCCAGCAGCTTACTATCGGGGGGTGGCTACACCTTC.

The chain carries TRBV6-1 and TRBJ2-7, with D possibly TRBD2 on 6 matching bases. CDR3 length: 12 residues. Germline-derived CDR1 and CDR2 are MNHNS and SASEGT. Trimming removed 7 bases at V and 2 bases at J, with 9 bases between. CDR3 protein: CASTGLAYEQYF. CDR3 coding DNA: TGTGCCAGCACGGGACTCGCCTACGAGCAGTACTTC.